These T cell receptor beta chains were read from a single sample in a study of control samples from healthy donors and cancer patients. Method: immunoSEQ multiplex PCR; TCRdb's copy keeps in-frame clones and lacks some. This table has 45,000 to 60,000 clones, over 70% appearing once. The source material was blood. The source of these receptors is a man aged 70-80 years in good health. CDR3s include the opening cysteine and the closing phenylalanine or tryptophan. The D gene is left open where the match is weak. Not all rows give a size; the values are once, few, many and, for expanded clones, a class.

v_call,clone_size,d_call,j_call,cdr3_nt,cdr3_aa
TRBV28,.,TRBD2,TRBJ2-1,TGTGCCAGCAGGACTAGCGGGGAACCCAATGAGCAGTTCTTC,CASRTSGEPNEQFF
TRBV2,once,.,TRBJ1-2,TGTGCCAGCACCGTCGACACTGGAGTTAACTATGGCTACACCTTC,CASTVDTGVNYGYTF
TRBV30,.,.,TRBJ2-3,TGTGCCTGGAGTGGAGGGAGCAGAGATACGCAGTATTTT,CAWSGGSRDTQYF
TRBV2,few,.,TRBJ1-5,TGTGCCAGCAGTGATCGCTGGGGCCGAGCGTTGGAACAGCCCCAGCATTTT,CASSDRWGRALEQPQHF
TRBV6-4,.,.,TRBJ1-6,TGTGCCAGCAGGCCAGGGCACTCCTATAATTCACCCCTCCACTTT,CASRPGHSYNSPLHF
TRBV14,once,.,TRBJ2-3,TGTGCCAGCAGCCAAGAAGGGACCCGAGGATCACGCACAGATACGCAGTATTTT,CASSQEGTRGSRTDTQYF
TRBV27,few,.,TRBJ1-5,TGTGCCAGCAGTCAAAACAGGGATAGCAATCAGCCCCAGCATTTT,CASSQNRDSNQPQHF
TRBV21-1,.,.,TRBJ2-7,TGTGCCAGCATCACCACCCGGGGCAGGGGATGTGGCGAGCAGTACTTC,CASITTRGRGCGEQYF
TRBV29-1,.,.,TRBJ2-3,TGCAGCGTTGATCGGGGGATCGGGACAGATACGCAGTATTTT,CSVDRGIGTDTQYF
TRBV11-2,.,.,TRBJ1-2,TGTGCCAGCAGCTTTGCACGAAACTATGGCTACACCTTC,CASSFARNYGYTF
TRBV6-6,.,.,TRBJ1-4,TGTGCCAGCAGTTTCAGGGAGAGCCCTAATGAAAAACTGTTTTTT,CASSFRESPNEKLFF
TRBV3-1/TRBV3-2,.,.,TRBJ1-2,TGTGCCAGCAGCGAACAGGGCGGTGGCTACACCTTC,CASSEQGGGYTF
TRBV30,.,TRBD1,TRBJ1-2,TGTGCCTGGTCCCGGGACAGACCCTATGGCTACACCTTC,CAWSRDRPYGYTF
TRBV9,.,.,TRBJ2-1,TGTGCCAGCAGCGTATGGGCGGAGTCCTACAATGAGCAGTTCTTC,CASSVWAESYNEQFF
TRBV5-6,.,.,TRBJ1-1,TGTGCCAGCAGCTTAGGACCCTTGGGGACTGAAGCTTTCTTT,CASSLGPLGTEAFF
TRBV28,once,TRBD1,TRBJ1-5,TGTGCCAGCAGTGCCCGAGGCAGGGGGCCCTCCAATCAGCCCCAGCATTTT,CASSARGRGPSNQPQHF
TRBV4-2,.,.,TRBJ2-7,TGTGCCAGCAGCCCGCAACAGGGCTACGAGCAGTACTTC,CASSPQQGYEQYF
TRBV11-2,.,.,TRBJ2-7,TGTGCCAGCAGCCGAAAGAGTCACCGCGGGGAGTGGTACTTC,CASSRKSHRGEWYF
TRBV6-5,.,.,TRBJ2-3,TGTGCCAGCAGTACCAGCATTGCAGATACGCAGTATTTT,CASSTSIADTQYF
TRBV7-9,.,TRBD2,TRBJ2-1,TGTGCCAGCAGCTCACCGGGACTAGCGGGAGACAATGAGCAGTTCTTC,CASSSPGLAGDNEQFF
TRBV19,.,.,TRBJ1-2,TGTGCCAGTAGTATCACTCGGGGGAACTATGGCTACACCTTC,CASSITRGNYGYTF
TRBV5-1,.,.,TRBJ2-7,TGCGCCAGCAGCGTAGCAGGGGATACTCTAGGCGAGCAGTACTTC,CASSVAGDTLGEQYF
TRBV10-3,once,.,TRBJ2-5,TGTGCCATCAATCAGCAGGGGGGCCTTGAGACCCAGTACTTC,CAINQQGGLETQYF
TRBV28,.,.,TRBJ1-1,TGTGCCAGCACCCTACCCTGGAGAATGGGCACTGAAGCTTTCTTT,CASTLPWRMGTEAFF